The clone carrying this T cell receptor beta chain has more than one count but fewer than ten. Its matching antigen is unknown. This entry belongs to a study of T cell repertoires in cytomegalovirus infection. The CDR3 runs to 13 residues. Germline V lookup: CDR1 MNHEY, CDR2 SMNVEV (reference sequence). Trimming removed 0 bases from V and 9 bases from J, with 9 bases in between. One entry per CDR3 protein, called by TCRdb with MiXCR from the reads. In the table there are about 900,000 distinct CDR3 sequences, roughly 30% of which are singletons. The sample consisted of cultured CD8+ T cells from PBMCs, taken from culture after CMV antigen stimulation. This clonotype was sampled from a human donor in good health (CMV status not recorded). Some clones in this sample may be carry-over from other donors' samples. This chain uses TRBV27 with TRBJ1-5; D is unresolved. The CDR3 nucleotides read TGTGCCAGCAGTTTATCGGTCCGGGGGCCCCAGCATTTT. Its translation: CASSLSVRGPQHF.